The next 30 T cell receptor beta chains were all read from a single sample in a study of regulatory T cells in long-lasting Graves disease. Time point denoted: newly diagnosed GD, antithyroid drugs for less than 3 months. Making the TCR library involved RNA that had been extracted from PBMCs. Library construction for TCR beta used iRepertoire HTBI primers and Arm-PCR of CDR3 regions. TCRdb used MiXCR to reprocess the multiplex PCR reads, holding one entry per CDR3 protein. The profile shows 400,000 to 550,000 distinct CDR3 sequences, about 15% of them singletons. This sample was shared with a second study, whose subject was T cells in Graves' hyperthyroidism and ophthalmopathy.

The input for sequencing was peripheral blood mononuclear cells (PBMCs), taken at new diagnosis, from a patient treated with antithyroid drugs. These receptors originate from a woman aged 25 to 45 with Graves disease.

This clonotype was recorded at least ten times. The rearrangement joins TRBV29-1 to TRBJ2-7; D gene uncertain. Germline CDR1 SQVTM, CDR2 ANQGSEA. The CDR3 is made up of 13 amino acids. The ends were cut back, 4 bases at V and 0 bases at J, with 10 bases in the middle. The CDR3 nucleotides are TGCAGCGTTGCGGGCGCAAGCTCCTACGAGCAGTACTTC. Translation gives CSVAGASSYEQYF.

This clonotype appeared many times. The chain links TRBV7-2 to TRBJ2-1, with 9 bases lining up with TRBD2. Germline CDR1 and CDR2: SGHTA and FQGNSA. CDR3 length equals 15 residues. J was trimmed by 3 bases and V by 4 bases; bases with no gene match: 4. The CDR3: CASSSLAGRYNEQFF. In DNA form, the CDR3 reads TGTGCCAGCAGCTCCCTAGCGGGACGCTACAATGAGCAGTTCTTC.

Many counts were recorded for this clonotype. Here the CDR3 DNA reads TGTGCCAGCAGTTACTCGCCCAGGGTGGGCTACGAGCAGTACTTC. This codes for CASSYSPRVGYEQYF. The chain has TRBV6-5 and TRBJ2-7, with D maybe TRBD1 (5 bases). Germline V lookup: CDR1 MNHEY, CDR2 SVGAGI. The CDR3 sequence is 15 residues long. V shed 0 bases and J shed 3 bases, with 12 bases lying between them.

Worth noting for this clonotype: A much more abundant neighbour one base away suggests this may be a read error. CDR3 residues: CASSSDATCGYTF. The CDR3 nucleotides are TGTGCCAGCAGTTCCGATGCGACCTGTGGCTACACCTTC. The chain combines TRBV2 with TRBJ1-2, with no clear D. Trimming shortened V by 5 bases and J by 7 bases, and 14 bases separated the two germline ends. Germline V CDR1 and CDR2: SNHLY, FYNNEI. This CDR3 contains 13 residues.

At least ten counts were recorded for this clonotype. The chain recombines TRBV7-2 with TRBJ2-1, with TRBD2 identical over 7 bases. CDR3 length: 13 residues. V gave up 7 bases and J gave up 6 bases; unmatched junction bases: 6. Germline CDR1 reads SGHTA; CDR2 reads FQGNSA. The CDR3 DNA reads as TGTGCCAGCAACTACCCGGGGGGCAATGAGCAGTTCTTC. This gives the protein CASNYPGGNEQFF.

This clonotype was detected ten times or more. The rearrangement uses TRBV30 and TRBJ1-1; D is uncertain. Germline V gene lookup returns CDR1 GTSNPN and CDR2 SVGIG (reference sequence). V was pared by 2 bases and J by 3 bases, with 7 bases between. This CDR3 contains 12 residues. The CDR3 is CAWSPLDTEAFF. CDR3 sequence (DNA): TGTGCCTGGAGTCCATTGGACACTGAAGCTTTCTTT.

This clonotype was counted between two and nine times. CDR3 nucleotide sequence: TGTGCCAGCAGTTTATGGGTCCAGGGTCGGCAGCCCCAGCATTTT. This codes for CASSLWVQGRQPQHF. This chain connects TRBV12-3 or TRBV12-4 to TRBJ1-5, with D tentatively TRBD1 (5 bases). The CDR3 spans 15 residues. V lost 2 bases, J lost 7 bases, and 15 bases lay in between.

J is TRBJ1-5 and V is TRBV20-1; D possibly corresponds to TRBD1 (6 bases). The CDR3 loop spans 13 amino acids. Germline V CDR1 and CDR2: DFQATT, SNEGSKA (reference sequence). V lost 6 bases and J 5 bases, leaving 14 bases between the germline ends. CDR3 sequence (DNA): TGCAGTGCAAGGGACAACAACTATCAGCCCCAGCATTTT. Its protein is CSARDNNYQPQHF.

This clonotype has more than one count but fewer than ten. The chain carries TRBV7-9 and TRBJ2-1, with 7 nucleotides matching TRBD1. The CDR3 runs to 14 residues. J gave up 2 bases and V 4 bases, and 2 bases lay outside the gene matches. CDR1 SEHNR and CDR2 FQNEAQ come from the germline V gene (reference sequence). The CDR3 DNA follows: TGTGCCAGCAGCTCTACAGGGGCCTACAATGAGCAGTTCTTC. Translating it yields CASSSTGAYNEQFF.

This clonotype was seen more than once but under ten times. J is TRBJ2-1 and V is TRBV20-1; TRBD2 agrees at 13 bases. Unmatched junction bases numbered 13, after V lost 3 bases and J lost 8 bases. The CDR3 covers 17 residues. CDR1 is DFQATT and CDR2 is SNEGSKA in the germline V gene (reference sequence). The DNA for the CDR3 is TGCAGTGCTAGCCCTGAATGGACTAGCGGGAGTATTGATGAGCAGTTCTTC. Residues: CSASPEWTSGSIDEQFF.

This clonotype came up a few times. One end of the junction is discordant with germline, which a read error may explain. CDR3 region: CASSSLAAKNIQCF. CDR3 sequence (DNA): TGTGCCAGCAGTTCCCTAGCTGCCAAAAACATTCAGTGCTTC. The chain carries TRBV12-3 or TRBV12-4 and TRBJ2-4; weak D call: TRBD2 (5 bases). There are 14 residues in the CDR3.

This clonotype was seen many times. The chain employs TRBV28 and TRBJ1-5; 8 bases are a match to TRBD1. J gave up 4 bases and V 7 bases, and 12 bases lay outside the gene matches. CDR1 is MDHEN, CDR2 SYDVKM, per germline. The CDR3 is 16 amino acids. CDR3 sequence (DNA): TGTGCCAGCACCTACACCGGGACAGGACCTAATCAGCCCCAGCATTTT. Translating gives CASTYTGTGPNQPQHF.

This clonotype was seen at least ten times. V usage is TRBV12-3 or TRBV12-4 and J usage is TRBJ2-5; 10 bases are a match to TRBD2. The ends lost 6 bases at V and 0 bases at J; junction bases unmatched: 10. The CDR3 loop spans 17 amino acids. The CDR3 DNA sequence: TGTGCCAGCAGACTCCAAGGTAGCGGGAGGTACCAAGAGACCCAGTACTTC. This encodes CASRLQGSGRYQETQYF.

The J gene is TRBJ2-7, the V gene TRBV18, with TRBD2 matching over 7 bases. The V and J ends lost 3 bases and 3 bases, in that order; junction bases with no gene match: 11. The CDR3 is 16 amino acids. Germline V gene data show CDR1 as KGHSH and CDR2 as LQKENI. The CDR3 coding sequence is TGTGCCAGCTCACCTCAGTGGGCGGGAGAGATCTACGAGCAGTACTTC. Protein product: CASSPQWAGEIYEQYF.

This clonotype was detected only a few times. The V and J genes are TRBV12-3 or TRBV12-4 and TRBJ2-2, with D unclear. The CDR3 runs to 12 residues. The CDR3 coding sequence is TGTGTCTTCAGAGAGAACACCGGGGAGCTGTTTTTT. Translating it yields CVFRENTGELFF.

This clonotype was detected ten times or more. The V gene is TRBV14, the J gene TRBJ2-2; 8 nucleotides agree with TRBD2. This CDR3 is built from 15 residues. V lost 2 bases and J lost 7; bases outside the gene matches: 6. The germline V gene has CDR1 SGHDN and CDR2 FVKESK. The CDR3 DNA follows: TGTGCCAGCAGCCAAAAGCGGGAGAAGAACGGGGAGCTGTTTTTT. Encoded protein: CASSQKREKNGELFF.

In its sample, this clonotype was seen many times. The chain is built from TRBV27 and TRBJ2-1; 7 bases agree with TRBD1. The CDR3 is 15 residues long. The germline gives CDR1 MNHEY, CDR2 SMNVEV (reference sequence). V lost 6 bases to trimming and J lost 6 bases; unmatched junction nucleotides: 11. The DNA for the CDR3 is TGTGCCAGCAGAACGGACAGGATCGAATCCAATGAGCAGTTCTTC. As protein: CASRTDRIESNEQFF.

The chain recombines TRBV24-1 with TRBJ2-1; 7 nucleotides match TRBD2. The ends lost 9 bases at V and 6 bases at J; junction bases unmatched: 10. Germline V gives CDR1 KGHDR, CDR2 SFDVKD. This CDR3 has 14 residues. The CDR3 DNA reads as TGTGCCACCGGCCGAGGGAGGGCTCGCAATGAGCAGTTCTTC. It translates to CATGRGRARNEQFF.

This clonotype appeared a few times. The chain uses TRBV24-1 and TRBJ2-1, with D unclear. The V and J ends lost 3 bases and 10 bases respectively, with 15 bases between them. Germline CDR1 and CDR2: KGHDR and SFDVKD. The CDR3 totals 14 residues. CDR3 in amino acids: CATSDVTTPEEQFF. The CDR3 DNA reads as TGTGCCACCAGTGATGTAACCACCCCAGAGGAGCAGTTCTTC.

This clonotype was counted between two and nine times. This chain connects TRBV7-2 to TRBJ1-6, with 8 bases fitting TRBD1. After removal of 4 bases from V and 6 bases from J, the junction contained 11 bases not matched to a gene. The germline V gene encodes CDR1 SGHTA and CDR2 FQGNSA. The CDR3 length is 17 residues. This CDR3 is CASSSSGGVYPNSPLHF. In DNA, the CDR3 is TGTGCCAGCAGCTCCTCAGGGGGCGTTTATCCTAATTCACCCCTCCACTTT.

Ten or more counts support this clonotype. CDR3 nucleotides: TGTGCCAGCAGTCCCACCCCACTTATGGTCTACGAGCAGTACTTC. Protein: CASSPTPLMVYEQYF. V gene TRBV12-3 or TRBV12-4 combines with J gene TRBJ2-7; D not certain. CDR3 size: 15 residues. Trimming cost V 5 bases and J 3 bases, with 17 bases left between them.

This clonotype turned up a few times. The chain recombines TRBV6-5 with TRBJ2-6; D is possibly TRBD1 (6 bases). This CDR3 is built from 15 residues. CDR1 and CDR2 from the germline V gene are MNHEY and SVGAGI. V shed 7 bases and J shed 0 bases, with 10 bases lying between them. CDR3 residues: CASKDRSSGANVLTF. The CDR3 DNA reads as TGTGCCAGCAAAGACAGGAGCTCTGGGGCCAACGTCCTGACTTTC.

The chain carries TRBV12-3 or TRBV12-4 and TRBJ2-7, with 9 bases fitting TRBD1. Unmatched junction bases numbered 4, after V lost 7 bases and J lost 3 bases. This CDR3 has 13 residues. The CDR3 nucleotides read TGTGCCAGCACCCTGGGACAGGGCTACGAGCAGTACTTC. This translates into CASTLGQGYEQYF.

The sample holds many counts of this clonotype. The V gene is TRBV19, the J gene TRBJ2-7, with 11 bases that match TRBD2. V lost 6 bases to trimming and J lost 5 bases; unmatched junction nucleotides: 6. This CDR3 is 14 amino acids long. Germline-derived CDR1 and CDR2 are LNHDA and SQIVND (reference sequence). CDR3 protein: CASRRTSGSNEQYF. Here the CDR3 DNA reads TGTGCCAGTAGGAGGACTAGCGGGTCCAACGAGCAGTACTTC.

This clonotype was observed a handful of times. This chain uses TRBV6-1 with TRBJ1-4; D gene uncertain. Germline loops: CDR1 MNHNS, CDR2 SASEGT. This CDR3 is 11 amino acids long. V was cut by 8 bases and J by 4 bases, with 5 bases left in between. The CDR3 DNA reads TGTGCCAGCTTTCTTAATGAAAAACTGTTTTTT. Translating gives CASFLNEKLFF.

The rearrangement links TRBV20-1 to TRBJ2-3; D uncertain. The J call is uncertain, as TRBJ2-7 better fits the DNA end. CDR3 size: 11 residues. The germline V gene encodes CDR1 DFQATT and CDR2 SNEGSKA (reference sequence). The CDR3 protein is CSAWTENEQYF. The CDR3 region has the DNA TGCAGCGCTTGGACGGAGAATGAGCAGTACTTC.

The chain links TRBV11-2 to TRBJ1-6, with 7 bases aligning to TRBD1. The CDR3 is 17 amino acids. With V trimmed by 8 bases and J by 3 bases, 13 bases remained unmatched. The germline V gene has CDR1 SGHAT and CDR2 FQNNGV. CDR3 in amino acids: CASRPQATGIYNSPLHF. The CDR3 DNA follows: TGTGCCAGCCGCCCTCAGGCGACAGGGATCTATAATTCACCCCTCCACTTT.

This chain connects TRBV20-1 to TRBJ1-4; D not resolved. The CDR3 is 12 residues long. CDR1 is DFQATT and CDR2 is SNEGSKA in the germline V gene (reference sequence). Between the trimmed V and J ends, which lost 2 bases and 5 bases, there was a span of 6 bases. The CDR3 spells CSARQINEKLFF. Written as DNA, the CDR3 is TGCAGTGCTAGACAGATAAATGAAAAACTGTTTTTT.

The rearrangement links TRBV14 to TRBJ2-7, with TRBD1 matching 9 bases. Germline assignment: CDR1 SGHDN and CDR2 FVKESK. The CDR3 runs 16 residues. J was trimmed by 5 bases and V by 6 bases; bases with no gene match: 14. CDR3 DNA sequence: TGTGCCAGCAGTCGGGGACAGGGCGCTTCTAGGAACGAGCAGTACTTC. Translated: CASSRGQGASRNEQYF.

This clonotype was seen more than once but under ten times. V usage is TRBV27 and J usage is TRBJ2-7; 8 bases match TRBD1. Germline V gives CDR1 MNHEY, CDR2 SMNVEV (reference sequence). The V gene end was trimmed by 2 bases and the J gene end by 3 bases; junction bases not matched to a gene: 6. CDR3 length equals 15 residues. CDR3: CASSLTGQARYEQYF. The DNA for the CDR3 is TGTGCCAGCAGTTTAACGGGACAGGCACGCTACGAGCAGTACTTC.